The sequence of this T cell receptor (beta chain) was determined in a study of CD8 T cells in ankylosing spondylitis. General study points: There was a TCR beta motif, made of several highly homologous variants, that appeared characteristic of ankylosing spondylitis blood.

Of note for this clonotype: Its antigen is still unknown.

The CDR3 totals 16 residues. The V end lost 3 bases, the J end lost 2 bases, and 14 bases lay between the germline ends. The V gene's germline CDR1 is LGHNA and CDR2 YNFKEQ. TCRdb itself ran the 5' RACE reads through MiXCR, one entry per CDR3 protein. This table has roughly 440,000 distinct CDR3 sequences, roughly a sixth appearing once. The clonotype comes from a male donor with ankylosing spondylitis. This chain links TRBV4-2 with TRBJ1-5, with a possible D match to TRBD1 (5 bases). The sequenced sample consisted of blood, either unsorted or a sorted T cell fraction (not recorded which). DNA for the CDR3: TGTGCCAGCAGCCAGCATCAGCCGGGGGGCAATCAGCCCCAGCATTTT. This gives the protein CASSQHQPGGNQPQHF.